Shown below are 11 T cell receptor beta chains from a single sample sequenced in a study of T cells expressing NK-cell markers. TCRdb re-called the 5' RACE reads; one entry per CDR3 protein, DNA not given. This sample's table reports approximately 440,000 distinct CDR3 sequences. Sequencing was performed on blood T cells: a sorted CD56 or NKG2C T cell subset, CD4+ or CD8+ T cells, or bulk PBMC T cells (not recorded which). The origin of the receptors is a woman aged 45-60 years in good health.

The chain combines TRBV29-1 with TRBJ2-1. This CDR3 comprises 13 residues. CDR1 and CDR2 (germline): SQVTM, ANQGSEA. Here the CDR3 reads CSVELQLRNEQFF.

The V and J genes are TRBV5-1 and TRBJ2-3; TCRdb returns TRBD1, unconfirmable since there is no DNA. CDR1 and CDR2 from the germline V gene are SGHRS and YFSETQ. CDR3 length: 13 amino acids. CDR3 residues: CASSLEAPDTQYF.

This chain links TRBV20-1 with TRBJ2-2; TCRdb selects TRBD2, and the lack of DNA leaves this call unchecked. The CDR3 consists of 18 residues. Germline loops: CDR1 DFQATT, CDR2 SNEGSKA (reference sequence). This CDR3 reads CSAREGGLAEVATGELFF.

V usage is TRBV11-1 and J usage is TRBJ2-7; TCRdb's assignment of TRBD1 cannot be checked, as there is no DNA. This CDR3 region has 14 residues. Germline values: CDR1 SGHAT, CDR2 FQDESV (reference sequence). CDR3: CASSSDSSSYEQYF. Full variable domain (outside the CDR3, taken from reference TRBV11-1 and TRBJ2-7): EAEVAQSPRYKITEKSQAVAFWCDPISGHATLYWYRQILGQGPELLVQFQDESVVDDSQLPKDRFSAERLKGVDSTLKIQPAELGDSAMYLCASSSDSSSYEQYFGPGTRLTVT.

V is TRBV6-5 and J is TRBJ1-2; absent DNA, TCRdb's TRBD1 call cannot be checked. The CDR3 is 15 residues long. Per germline, CDR1 MNHEY and CDR2 SVGAGI. The CDR3 here is CASSNLGGTIYGYTF.

V and J are TRBV5-1 and TRBJ2-1. Germline V lookup: CDR1 SGHRS, CDR2 YFSETQ. This CDR3 has 12 residues. CDR3 amino acids: CASSGAYNEQFF.

This sequence joins TRBV5-6 and TRBJ2-1; TCRdb outputs TRBD2, but without DNA this stays unchecked. Germline V gene lookup returns CDR1 SGHDT and CDR2 YYEEEE. The CDR3 runs to 13 residues. CDR3 sequence reads: CAGKDFSYNEQFF.

The CDR3 sequence: CASSQVLAGLRKNIQYF. V is TRBV3-1 and J is TRBJ2-4; without DNA, the TCRdb call of TRBD2 cannot be checked. The CDR3 covers 17 residues. Germline V gene sequence: CDR1 LGHDT, CDR2 YNNKEL (reference sequence).

The rearrangement links TRBV4-1 to TRBJ2-3; lacking DNA, the TRBD1 call made by TCRdb goes unchecked. Germline V gene data show CDR1 as MGHRA and CDR2 as YSYEKL. This CDR3 region has 13 residues. The chain's CDR3 is CASSQTLGDTQYF.

The V call is TRBV7-3, the J call TRBJ2-3; TCRdb's D call of TRBD1 is untestable without DNA. This CDR3 has 16 residues. CDR1 is SGHTA and CDR2 is FQGTGA in the germline V gene. This CDR3 is CASSSGQGKDTDTQYF.

V usage is TRBV29-1 and J usage is TRBJ2-1; without DNA, the TCRdb call of TRBD2 cannot be checked. The CDR3 extends over 17 amino acids. The V gene's germline CDR1 is SQVTM and CDR2 ANQGSEA. The CDR3 here is CSVALGTSGRWGDEQFF.